This T cell receptor (beta chain) was captured in a study of Ad26.COV2.S vaccination and SARS-CoV-2 variants. Study-wide results and caveats: Responses of T cells in total may have been underestimated by the TCR breadth and depth analyses. Vaccinated individuals (as opposed to placebo recipients) had higher spike-specific TCR breadth. Vaccine recipients and placebo recipients showed similar non-spike TCR breadth.

Remarks on this clone: The antigen is unknown.

Using immunoSEQ multiplex PCR, the repertoire was profiled, and TCRdb retains in-frame clones only, with some absent. The data show about 350,000 clones, about 92% seen once. The CDR3 spans 11 residues. Germline lookup yields CDR1 SQVTM and CDR2 ANQGSEA. V lost 0 bases and J 5 bases, leaving 1 base between the germline ends. The V gene is TRBV29-1, the J gene TRBJ1-4; D remains unclear. The starting material was peripheral blood, obtained after recovery from COVID-19. The receptor was isolated from a human donor who had recovered from COVID-19. CDR3 nucleotide sequence: TGCAGCGTTGAAGAAAATGAAAAACTGTTTTTT. It yields the protein CSVEENEKLFF. The full variable domain, in which reference TRBV29-1 and TRBJ1-4 provide the parts outside the CDR3, is SAVISQKPSRDICQRGTSLTIQCQVDSQVTMMFWYRQQPGQSLTLIATANQGSEATYESGFVIDKFPISRPNLTFSTLTVSNMSPEDSSIYLCSVEENEKLFFGSGTQLSVL.